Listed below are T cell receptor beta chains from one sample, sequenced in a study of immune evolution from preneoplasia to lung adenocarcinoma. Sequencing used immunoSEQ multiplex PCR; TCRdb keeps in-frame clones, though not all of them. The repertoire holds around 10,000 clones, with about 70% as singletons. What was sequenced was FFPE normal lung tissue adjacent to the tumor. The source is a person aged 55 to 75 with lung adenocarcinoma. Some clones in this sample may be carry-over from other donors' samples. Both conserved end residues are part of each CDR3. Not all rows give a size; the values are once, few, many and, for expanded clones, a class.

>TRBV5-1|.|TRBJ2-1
CASSTLAGDNEQFF
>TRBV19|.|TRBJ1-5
CASSTGKRGNQPQHF
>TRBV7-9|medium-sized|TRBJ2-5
CASSPSRVGQETQYF
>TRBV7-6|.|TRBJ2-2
CASSSGTGGTGELFF
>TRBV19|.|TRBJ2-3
CASRPREGPNTDTQYF
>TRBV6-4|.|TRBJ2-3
CASSGDSSTDTQYF
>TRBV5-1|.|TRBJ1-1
CASSRQGMNTEAFF
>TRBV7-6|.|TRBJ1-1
CASSPSGRANTEAFF
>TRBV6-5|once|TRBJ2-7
CATSKGQRAREQYF
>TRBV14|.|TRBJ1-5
CASSQGSQPQHF
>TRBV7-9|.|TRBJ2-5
CASSLATSIIETQYF
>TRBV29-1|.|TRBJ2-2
CSGGTSGGTGELFF
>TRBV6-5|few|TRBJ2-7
CASSSRQDEQYF
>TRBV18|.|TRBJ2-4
CASSGWVLGDIQYF
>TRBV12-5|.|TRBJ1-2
CASGSGQPGTYGYTF
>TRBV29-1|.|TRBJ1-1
CSVEAVDRVGAFF
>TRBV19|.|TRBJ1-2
CASSIGSTGANGGYTF
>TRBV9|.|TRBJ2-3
CASSGTGEGSDTQYF
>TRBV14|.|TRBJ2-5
CASSRNRAQETQYF
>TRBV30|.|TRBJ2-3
CAWTIAGASDTQYF
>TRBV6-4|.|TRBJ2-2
CASSDSGSTGELFF
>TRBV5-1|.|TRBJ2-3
CASSLEGARGDTQYF
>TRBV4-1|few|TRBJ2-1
CASSHTGSGEQFF
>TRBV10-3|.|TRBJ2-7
CAISEGSGASYEQYF
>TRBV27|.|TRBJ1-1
CASRDGVTEAFF
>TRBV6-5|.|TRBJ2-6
CASSYSGLTGANVLTF
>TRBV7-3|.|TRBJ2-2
CASSSGLGDTGELFF
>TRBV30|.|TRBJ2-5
CASGSQGQETQYF
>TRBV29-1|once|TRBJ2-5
CSVGGGYQETQYF
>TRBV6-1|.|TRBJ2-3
CASRPTGSTDTQYF
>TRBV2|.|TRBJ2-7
CASSTVPSGTGAYEQYF
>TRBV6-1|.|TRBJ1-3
CASSVQDSSGNTIYF
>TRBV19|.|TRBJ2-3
CASIGDTDTQYF
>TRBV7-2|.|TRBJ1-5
CASSLVDDQPQHF
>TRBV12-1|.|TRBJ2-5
CASSFAPGQGPETQYF
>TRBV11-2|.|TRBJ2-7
CASSLQPSANYEQYF
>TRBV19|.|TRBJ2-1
CASSIRSGSIGNNEQFF
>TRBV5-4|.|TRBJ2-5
CASSSRTEQETQYF
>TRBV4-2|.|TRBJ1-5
CASSQRTHSNQPQHF